The present T cell receptor (beta chain) was sequenced within a study of blood T cell repertoires in COVID-19. About the research overall: Collection of acute and convalescent COVID-19 samples took place in the United States, Italy and Spain. Nucleic acid was either cDNA or gDNA, and it came from T cells, B-cell-depleted T cells, or PBMCs.

Source study methods: Counts of nucleated cells, estimated from reference gene primer amplification, were obtained. Assay used: immunoSEQ multiplex PCR; TCRdb lists only in-frame clones, some missing. That table furnishes V, J and clone size, whereas the DNA furnished D and trimming. In the table there are 250,000 or so clones, 89% of which are singletons. The source of this sequence is a middle-aged woman who had recovered from COVID-19. The source material was peripheral blood.

In DNA, the CDR3 is TGCAGTGCCGCGATTCCAGATACGCAGTATTTT. Residues: CSAAIPDTQYF. The chain combines TRBV20-1 with TRBJ2-3, with D hard to call. Germline CDR1 DFQATT, CDR2 SNEGSKA (reference sequence). The CDR3 runs 11 residues. V dropped 6 bases and J dropped 4 bases, with 8 bases sitting between them.